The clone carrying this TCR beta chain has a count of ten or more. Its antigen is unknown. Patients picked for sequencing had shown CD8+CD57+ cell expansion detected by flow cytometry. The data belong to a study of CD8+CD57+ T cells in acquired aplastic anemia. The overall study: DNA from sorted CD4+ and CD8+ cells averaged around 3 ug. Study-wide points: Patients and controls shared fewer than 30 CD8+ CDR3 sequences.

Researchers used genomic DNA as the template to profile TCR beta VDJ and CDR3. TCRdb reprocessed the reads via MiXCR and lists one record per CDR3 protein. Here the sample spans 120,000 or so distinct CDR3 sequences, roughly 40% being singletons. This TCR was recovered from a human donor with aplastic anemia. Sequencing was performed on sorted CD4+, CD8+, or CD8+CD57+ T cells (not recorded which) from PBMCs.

The CDR3 region is CASSLDGGSTDTQYF. The CDR3 coding sequence is TGTGCCAGCAGCTTAGACGGGGGGAGCACAGATACGCAGTATTTT. The chain employs TRBV7-9 and TRBJ2-3; 7 bases match TRBD2. This CDR3 has 15 amino acids. After removal of 1 base from V and 0 bases from J, the junction contained 1 base not matched to a gene. CDR1 and CDR2 (germline): SEHNR, FQNEAQ (reference sequence).